This T cell receptor (beta chain) was captured by sequencing in a study of T cell responses to AZD1222 COVID-19 vaccine. Overall study results and limits: Donors were mostly white British, more females; clonal diversity possibly underestimated. Baseline seropositivity characterized only six AZD1222 recipients.

As for this clone: What it recognizes is unknown.

TCRdb's table, derived via immunoSEQ multiplex PCR, lists solely in-frame clones and lacks some. The sample lists 95,000 to 130,000 clones; about 90% were seen once. This clonotype originated in an adult in good health. The specimen comprised peripheral blood, sampled on day 0 of AZD1222 vaccination.

The CDR3 sequence: CASSPSGVGEQFF. CDR3 coding DNA: TGTGCCAGCAGCCCCTCTGGGGTCGGTGAGCAGTTCTTC. The genes are TRBV13 and TRBJ2-1, with D uncertain. The CDR3 length is 13 residues. Trimming removed 5 bases at V and 9 bases at J, with 14 bases between. Germline V gene lookup returns CDR1 PRHDT and CDR2 FYEKMQ (reference sequence).